The 9 T cell receptor beta chains reported below all come from one sample, sequenced in a study of blood T cell repertoires in COVID-19. Sequenced by immunoSEQ multiplex PCR; TCRdb stores in-frame clones only, minus some. This table holds about 310,000 clones, over 75% found once. Sequenced: PBMCs or T cells enriched from blood (not recorded which). The receptors stem from a woman between 40 and 50 years old who had recovered from COVID-19.

V and J are TRBV4-1 and TRBJ1-2; TRBD1 aligns across 9 bases. The germline gives CDR1 MGHRA, CDR2 YSYEKL. The length of the CDR3 is 14 residues. Trimming removed 0 bases from V and 7 bases from J; junction bases left unmatched: 3. CDR3 bases: TGCGCCAGCAGCCAAGAACAGGGGGCATCTGGCTACACCTTC. This gives the protein CASSQEQGASGYTF.

The rearrangement links TRBV7-8 to TRBJ1-5, with TRBD1 as a possible D gene (6 bases). V gave up 1 base and J gave up 2 bases, with 12 bases separating them. The CDR3 sequence is 16 residues long. Germline V gene sequence: CDR1 SGHVS, CDR2 FQNEAQ. The CDR3, as DNA: TGTGCCAGCAGCTTAGGGACAGTAGCGCGCAATCAGCCCCAGCATTTT. Translation: CASSLGTVARNQPQHF.

This sequence joins TRBV7-3 and TRBJ2-1; the match to TRBD2 covers 7 bases. V gave up 3 bases and J gave up 0 bases; unmatched junction bases: 2. This CDR3 spans 15 amino acids. Germline CDR1 SGHTA, CDR2 FQGTGA. The CDR3 region has the DNA TGTGCCAGCAGCTTTCTAGCGGCCTCCTACAATGAGCAGTTCTTC. It specifies CASSFLAASYNEQFF.

This chain connects TRBV18 to TRBJ2-7, with 8 bases identical to TRBD1. V shed 2 bases, J shed 0 bases, and the junction held 15 bases outside the gene matches. There are 19 residues in the CDR3. Looked up from germline, CDR1 is KGHSH and CDR2 is LQKENI. This chain's CDR3 is CASSPGRPGGYVLSYEQYF. The CDR3 bases are TGTGCCAGCTCACCAGGGCGGCCAGGGGGCTATGTCCTCTCCTACGAGCAGTACTTC.

The chain carries TRBV28 and TRBJ2-2; 7 bases agree with TRBD2. CDR1 and CDR2 from the germline V gene are MDHEN and SYDVKM. The V and J ends lost 5 bases and 5 bases, in that order; junction bases with no gene match: 8. This CDR3 is built from 15 residues. The CDR3 DNA follows: TGTGCCAGCAGTCCTCCCGGGGGAGGGACCGGGGAGCTGTTTTTT. This sequence encodes CASSPPGGGTGELFF.

The genes are TRBV7-9 and TRBJ1-5, with TRBD1 matching 7 bases. The CDR3 has 17 amino acids. From germline, CDR1 is SEHNR and CDR2 FQNEAQ (reference sequence). V lost 0 bases, J lost 0 bases, and 5 bases stayed unmatched. The chain's CDR3 is CASSLAAGGDSNQPQHF. The DNA for the CDR3 is TGTGCCAGCAGCTTAGCGGCAGGGGGAGATAGCAATCAGCCCCAGCATTTT. The full variable domain, in which reference TRBV7-9 and TRBJ1-5 provide the parts outside the CDR3, is DTGVSQNPRHKITKRGQNVTFRCDPISEHNRLYWYRQTLGQGPEFLTYFQNEAQLEKSRLLSDRFSAERPKGSFSTLEIQRTEQGDSAMYLCASSLAAGGDSNQPQHFGDGTRLSIL.

The gene calls are TRBV4-3 and TRBJ2-7; 7 bases fit TRBD2. Trimming removed 0 bases from V and 5 bases from J; junction bases left unmatched: 7. The CDR3 runs 15 residues. The germline CDR1 and CDR2 sequences are LGHNA and YSLEER. Here the CDR3 reads CASSQDLAGVDEQYF. CDR3 coding DNA: TGCGCCAGCAGCCAAGATTTGGCGGGAGTGGACGAGCAGTACTTC.

The chain carries TRBV28 and TRBJ1-5; tentatively, D is TRBD1 (5 bases). This CDR3 comprises 15 residues. Germline V gene data show CDR1 as MDHEN and CDR2 as SYDVKM. V lost 6 bases to trimming and J lost 2 bases, with 14 bases between them. CDR3 in amino acids: CASSRLQEGNQPQHF. CDR3 coding DNA: TGTGCCAGCAGCCGTCTACAGGAAGGCAATCAGCCCCAGCATTTT. Based on the CDR3 plus reference TRBV28 and TRBJ1-5, the full variable domain is DVKVTQSSRYLVKRTGEKVFLECVQDMDHENMFWYRQDPGLGLRLIYFSYDVKMKEKGDIPEGYSVSREKKERFSLILESASTNQTSMYLCASSRLQEGNQPQHFGDGTRLSIL.

The rearrangement links TRBV18 to TRBJ1-5; 9 bases map to TRBD1. Germline V CDR1 and CDR2: KGHSH, LQKENI. V dropped 6 bases and J dropped 3; count of bases not matched to a gene: 6. This CDR3 comprises 15 residues. CDR3 amino acids: CASSSTGGNNQPQHF. In nucleotides, the CDR3 is TGTGCCAGCTCCTCGACAGGGGGAAACAATCAGCCCCAGCATTTT.